The 5 T cell receptor beta chains below were found in one sample sequenced in a study of technical replicates of blood from a few donors (dated by TCRdb to about 2017). The library relied on the immunoSEQ multiplex PCR assay. Here the immuneACCESS table is served through TCRdb, limited to in-frame sequences with V and J called. Missing clones are a known gap in these copies; in checked studies unresolved V genes cover under half, and the rest lacks a known reason. Present in this sample are 55,000 to 75,000 clones, about 94% of which were seen just once. The ten most abundant clones make up 0.3% to 0.5% of the sample. Sequencing was carried out using T cells isolated from PBMCs. These receptors were obtained from a human donor in good health.

The chain employs TRBV9 and TRBJ2-3; 14 bases are a match to TRBD2. Looked up from germline, CDR1 is SGDLS and CDR2 is YYNGEE. The CDR3 is 16 residues long. Trimming at V came to 0 bases and at J to 5 bases, leaving 2 bases not matched to a gene. The chain's CDR3 is CASSVVGLAGGDTQYF. The CDR3 nucleotides are TGTGCCAGCAGCGTAGTCGGACTAGCGGGAGGAGATACGCAGTATTTT. The entire variable domain, with the rest obtained from reference TRBV9 and TRBJ2-3, is as follows: DSGVTQTPKHLITATGQRVTLRCSPRSGDLSVYWYQQSLDQGLQFLIQYYNGEERAKGNILERFSAQQFPDLHSELNLSSLELGDSALYFCASSVVGLAGGDTQYFGPGTRLTVL.

The chain links TRBV29-1 to TRBJ2-7; D not certain. Per germline, CDR1 SQVTM and CDR2 ANQGSEA. Trimming took off 5 bases at V and 0 bases at J, with 11 bases between the two ends. The CDR3 runs to 13 residues. Here the CDR3 DNA reads TGCAGCGTTTACCGGGTTCACTCCTACGAGCAGTACTTC. Residues: CSVYRVHSYEQYF.

The rearrangement joins TRBV6-5 to TRBJ2-2, with 7 bases that match TRBD2. J was trimmed by 6 bases and V by 6 bases; bases with no gene match: 7. Germline CDR1 is MNHEY and CDR2 is SVGAGI. This CDR3 is 14 amino acids long. The CDR3 DNA is TGTGCCAGCAGAATTAAGCGGGATTCCGGGGAGCTGTTTTTT. Translating gives CASRIKRDSGELFF.

J is TRBJ2-7 and V is TRBV27, with a possible D match to TRBD2 (5 bases). Germline V gives CDR1 MNHEY, CDR2 SMNVEV (reference sequence). The CDR3 covers 14 residues. The V end lost 5 bases, the J end lost 3 bases, and 14 bases lay between the germline ends. Here the CDR3 reads CASSPYRGGYEQYF. In nucleotides, the CDR3 is TGTGCCAGCAGTCCTTACAGAGGAGGCTACGAGCAGTACTTC.

The rearrangement joins TRBV29-1 to TRBJ1-4; 11 nucleotides line up with TRBD1. The CDR3 is 13 residues long. In germline, CDR1 is SQVTM, CDR2 ANQGSEA. J lost 8 bases, V lost 6 bases, and 5 bases had no gene match. CDR3 bases: TGCAGCGTAGGACAGGGGGCGAACGAAAAACTGTTTTTT. It is translated as CSVGQGANEKLFF.